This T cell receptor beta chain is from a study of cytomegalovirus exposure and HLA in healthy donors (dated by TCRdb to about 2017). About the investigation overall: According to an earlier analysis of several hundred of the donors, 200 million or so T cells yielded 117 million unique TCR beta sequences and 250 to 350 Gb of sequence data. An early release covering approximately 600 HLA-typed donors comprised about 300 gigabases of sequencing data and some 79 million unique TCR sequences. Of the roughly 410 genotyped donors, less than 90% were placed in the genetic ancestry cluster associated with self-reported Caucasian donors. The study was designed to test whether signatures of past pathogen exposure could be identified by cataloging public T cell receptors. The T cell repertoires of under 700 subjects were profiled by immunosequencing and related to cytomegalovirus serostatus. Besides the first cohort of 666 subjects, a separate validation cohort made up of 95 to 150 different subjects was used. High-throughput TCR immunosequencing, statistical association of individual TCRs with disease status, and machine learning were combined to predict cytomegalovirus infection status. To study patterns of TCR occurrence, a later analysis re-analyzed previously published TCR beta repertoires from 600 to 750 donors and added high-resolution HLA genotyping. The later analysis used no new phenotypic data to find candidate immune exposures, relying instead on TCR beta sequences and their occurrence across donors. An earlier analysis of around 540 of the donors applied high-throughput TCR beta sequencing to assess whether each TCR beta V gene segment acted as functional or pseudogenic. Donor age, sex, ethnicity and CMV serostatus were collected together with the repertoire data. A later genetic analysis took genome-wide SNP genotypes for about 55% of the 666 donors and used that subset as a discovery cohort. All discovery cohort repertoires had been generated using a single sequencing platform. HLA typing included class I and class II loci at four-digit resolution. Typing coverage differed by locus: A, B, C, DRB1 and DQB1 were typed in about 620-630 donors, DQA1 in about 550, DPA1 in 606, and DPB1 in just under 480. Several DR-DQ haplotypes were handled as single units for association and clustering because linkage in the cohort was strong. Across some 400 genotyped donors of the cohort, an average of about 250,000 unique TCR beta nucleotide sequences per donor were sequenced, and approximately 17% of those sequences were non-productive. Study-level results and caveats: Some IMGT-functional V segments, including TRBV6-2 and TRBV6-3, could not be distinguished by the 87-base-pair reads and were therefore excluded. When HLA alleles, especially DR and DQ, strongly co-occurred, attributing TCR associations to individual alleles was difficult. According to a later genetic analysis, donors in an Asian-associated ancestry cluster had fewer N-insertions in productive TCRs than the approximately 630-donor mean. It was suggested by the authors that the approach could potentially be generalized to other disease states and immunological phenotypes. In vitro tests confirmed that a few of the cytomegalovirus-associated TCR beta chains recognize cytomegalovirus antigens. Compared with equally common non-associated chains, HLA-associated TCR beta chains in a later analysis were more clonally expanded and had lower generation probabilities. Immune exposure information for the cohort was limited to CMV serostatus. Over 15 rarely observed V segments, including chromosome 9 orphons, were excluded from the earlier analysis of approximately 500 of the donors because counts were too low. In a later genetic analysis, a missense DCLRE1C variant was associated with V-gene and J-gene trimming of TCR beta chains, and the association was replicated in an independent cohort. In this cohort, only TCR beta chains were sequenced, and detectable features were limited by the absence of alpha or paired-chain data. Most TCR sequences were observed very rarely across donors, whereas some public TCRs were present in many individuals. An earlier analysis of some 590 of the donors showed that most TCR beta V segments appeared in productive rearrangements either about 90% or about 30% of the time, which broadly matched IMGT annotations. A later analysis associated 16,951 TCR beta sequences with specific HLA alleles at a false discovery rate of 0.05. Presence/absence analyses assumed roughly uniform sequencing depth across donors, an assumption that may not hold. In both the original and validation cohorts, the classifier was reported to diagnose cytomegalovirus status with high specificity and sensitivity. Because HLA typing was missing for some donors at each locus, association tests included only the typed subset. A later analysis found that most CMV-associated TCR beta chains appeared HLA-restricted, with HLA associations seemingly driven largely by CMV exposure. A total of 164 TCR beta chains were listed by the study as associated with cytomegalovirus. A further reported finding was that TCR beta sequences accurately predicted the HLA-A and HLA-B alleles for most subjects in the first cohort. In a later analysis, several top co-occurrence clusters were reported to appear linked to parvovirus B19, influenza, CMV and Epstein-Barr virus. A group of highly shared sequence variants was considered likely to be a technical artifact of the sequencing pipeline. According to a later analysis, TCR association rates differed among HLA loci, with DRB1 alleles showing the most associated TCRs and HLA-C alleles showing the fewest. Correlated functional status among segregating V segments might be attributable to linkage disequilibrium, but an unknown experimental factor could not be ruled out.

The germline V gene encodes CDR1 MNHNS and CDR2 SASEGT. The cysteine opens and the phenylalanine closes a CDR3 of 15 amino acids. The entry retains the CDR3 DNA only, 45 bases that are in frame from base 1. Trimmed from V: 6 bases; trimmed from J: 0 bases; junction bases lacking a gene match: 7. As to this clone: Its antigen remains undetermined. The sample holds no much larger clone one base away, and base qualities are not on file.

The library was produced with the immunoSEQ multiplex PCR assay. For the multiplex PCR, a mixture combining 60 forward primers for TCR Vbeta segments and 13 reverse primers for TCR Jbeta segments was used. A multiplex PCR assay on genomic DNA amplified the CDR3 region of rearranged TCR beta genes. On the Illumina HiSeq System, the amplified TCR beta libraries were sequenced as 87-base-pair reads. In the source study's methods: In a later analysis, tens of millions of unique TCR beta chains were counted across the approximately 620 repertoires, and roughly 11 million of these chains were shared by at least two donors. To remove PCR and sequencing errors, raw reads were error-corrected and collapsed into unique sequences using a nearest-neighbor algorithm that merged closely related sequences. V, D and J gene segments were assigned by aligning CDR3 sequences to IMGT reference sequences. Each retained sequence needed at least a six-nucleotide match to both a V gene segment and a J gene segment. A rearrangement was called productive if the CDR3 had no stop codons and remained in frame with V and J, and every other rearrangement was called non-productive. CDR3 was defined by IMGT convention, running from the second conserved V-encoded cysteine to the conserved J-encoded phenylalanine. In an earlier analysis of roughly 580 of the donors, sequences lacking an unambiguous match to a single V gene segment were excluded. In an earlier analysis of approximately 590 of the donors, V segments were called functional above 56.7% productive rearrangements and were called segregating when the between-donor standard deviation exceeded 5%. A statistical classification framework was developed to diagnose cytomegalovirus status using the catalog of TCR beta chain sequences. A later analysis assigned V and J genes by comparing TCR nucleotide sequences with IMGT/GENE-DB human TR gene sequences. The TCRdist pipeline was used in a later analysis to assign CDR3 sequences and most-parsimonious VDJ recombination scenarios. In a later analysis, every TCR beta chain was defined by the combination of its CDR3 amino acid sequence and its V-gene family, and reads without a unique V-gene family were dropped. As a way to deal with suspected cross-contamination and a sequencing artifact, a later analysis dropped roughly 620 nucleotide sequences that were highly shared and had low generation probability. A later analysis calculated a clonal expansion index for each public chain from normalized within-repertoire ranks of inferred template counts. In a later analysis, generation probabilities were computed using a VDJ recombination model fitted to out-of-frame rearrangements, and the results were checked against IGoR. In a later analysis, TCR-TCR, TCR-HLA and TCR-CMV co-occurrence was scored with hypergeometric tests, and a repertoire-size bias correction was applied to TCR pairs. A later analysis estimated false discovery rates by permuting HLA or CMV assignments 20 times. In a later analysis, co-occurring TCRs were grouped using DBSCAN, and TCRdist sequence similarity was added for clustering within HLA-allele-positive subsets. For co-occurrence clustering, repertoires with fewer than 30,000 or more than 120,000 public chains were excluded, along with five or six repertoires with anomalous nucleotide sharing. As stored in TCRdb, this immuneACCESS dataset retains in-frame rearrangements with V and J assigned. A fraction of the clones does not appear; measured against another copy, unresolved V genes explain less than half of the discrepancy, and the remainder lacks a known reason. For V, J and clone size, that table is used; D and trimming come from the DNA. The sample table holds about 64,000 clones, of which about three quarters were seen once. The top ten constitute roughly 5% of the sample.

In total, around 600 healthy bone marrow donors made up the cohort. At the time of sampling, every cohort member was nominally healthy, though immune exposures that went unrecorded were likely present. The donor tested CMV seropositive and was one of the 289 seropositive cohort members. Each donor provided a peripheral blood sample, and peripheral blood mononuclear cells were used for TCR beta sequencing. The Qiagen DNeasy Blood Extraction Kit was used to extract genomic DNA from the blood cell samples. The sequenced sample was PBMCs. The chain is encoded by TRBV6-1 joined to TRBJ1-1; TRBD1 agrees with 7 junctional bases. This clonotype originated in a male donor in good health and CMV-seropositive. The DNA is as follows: TGTGCCAGCAGCTATAGACAGGGCGTGAACACTGAAGCTTTCTTT. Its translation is CASSYRQGVNTEAFF.